This T cell receptor beta chain was observed in a study of vaccination and CD4 T cells after COVID-19. Treatment meaning: roughly nine-day PBMC culture with coronavirus spike peptide pools or control peptides (ViraFEST assay). The CDR3 contains 15 residues. The V segment lost 4 bases and the J segment 4 bases; nucleotides outside the gene matches: 5. Germline CDR1 and CDR2: KGHDR and SFDVKD. Once obtained from cultured CD4+ T cells, the DNA was sequenced using the Oncomine TCR Beta short-read assay. TCRdb re-analysed the PCR reads in MiXCR, keeping a single row per CDR3 protein. The sample contains about 28,000 distinct CDR3 sequences, less than 80% of which appear only once. Worth noting for this clonotype: The antigen is not known.

The chain joins TRBV24-1 to TRBJ1-5; TRBD1 aligns across 8 bases. The clonotype originates from a human donor who received a COVID-19 vaccine. This specimen consisted of CD4+ T cells from blood, cultured in vitro, obtained after SARS-CoV-2 vaccination. CDR3 protein: CATSDPRQGNQPQHF. The DNA for the CDR3 is TGTGCCACCAGTGACCCTAGACAGGGGAATCAGCCCCAGCATTTT.